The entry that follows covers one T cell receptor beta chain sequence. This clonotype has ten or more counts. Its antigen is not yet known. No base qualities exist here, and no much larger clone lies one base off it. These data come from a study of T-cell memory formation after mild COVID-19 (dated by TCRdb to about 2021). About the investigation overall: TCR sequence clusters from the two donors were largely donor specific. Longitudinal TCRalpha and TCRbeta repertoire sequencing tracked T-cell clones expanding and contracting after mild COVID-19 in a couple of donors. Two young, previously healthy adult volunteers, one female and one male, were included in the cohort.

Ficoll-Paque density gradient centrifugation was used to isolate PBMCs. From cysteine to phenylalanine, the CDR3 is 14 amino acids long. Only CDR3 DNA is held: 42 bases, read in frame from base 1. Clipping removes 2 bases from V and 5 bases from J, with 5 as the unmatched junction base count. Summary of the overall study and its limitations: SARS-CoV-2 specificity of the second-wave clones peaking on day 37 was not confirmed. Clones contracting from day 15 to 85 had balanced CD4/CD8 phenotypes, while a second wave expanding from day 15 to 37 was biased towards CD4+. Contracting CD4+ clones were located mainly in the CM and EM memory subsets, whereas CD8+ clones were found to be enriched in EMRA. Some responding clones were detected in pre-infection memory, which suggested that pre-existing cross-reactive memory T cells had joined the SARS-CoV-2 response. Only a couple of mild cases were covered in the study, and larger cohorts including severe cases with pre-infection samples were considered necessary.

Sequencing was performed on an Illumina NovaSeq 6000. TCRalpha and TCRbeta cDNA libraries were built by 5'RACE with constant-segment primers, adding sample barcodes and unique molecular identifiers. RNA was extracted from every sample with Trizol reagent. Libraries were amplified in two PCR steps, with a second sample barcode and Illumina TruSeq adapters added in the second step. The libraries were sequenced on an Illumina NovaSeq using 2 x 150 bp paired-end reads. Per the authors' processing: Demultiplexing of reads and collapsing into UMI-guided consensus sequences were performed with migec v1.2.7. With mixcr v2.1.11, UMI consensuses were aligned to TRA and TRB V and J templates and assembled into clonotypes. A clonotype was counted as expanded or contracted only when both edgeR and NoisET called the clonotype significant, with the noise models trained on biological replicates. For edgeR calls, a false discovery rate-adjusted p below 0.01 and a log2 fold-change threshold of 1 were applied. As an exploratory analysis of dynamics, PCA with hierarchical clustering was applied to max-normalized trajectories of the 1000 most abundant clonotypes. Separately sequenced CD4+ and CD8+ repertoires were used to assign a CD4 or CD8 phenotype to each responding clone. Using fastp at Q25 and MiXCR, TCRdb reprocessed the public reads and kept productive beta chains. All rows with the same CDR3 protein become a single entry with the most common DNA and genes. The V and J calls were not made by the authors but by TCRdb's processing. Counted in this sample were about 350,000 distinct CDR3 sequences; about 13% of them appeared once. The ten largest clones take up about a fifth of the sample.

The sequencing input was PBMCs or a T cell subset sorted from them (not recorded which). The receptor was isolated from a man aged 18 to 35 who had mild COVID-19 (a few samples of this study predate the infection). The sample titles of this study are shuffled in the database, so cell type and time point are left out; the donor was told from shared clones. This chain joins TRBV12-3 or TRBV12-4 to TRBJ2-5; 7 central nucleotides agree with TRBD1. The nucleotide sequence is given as TGTGCCAGCAGTTTACAAGGGGGCGAGGAGACCCAGTACTTC. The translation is CASSLQGGEETQYF.